The entry below gives a single TCR beta chain sequence along with its context. It lacks a known antigen. Base qualities are missing; no much larger clone stands one base away. The CDR1 and CDR2 encoded by the germline V gene (reference sequence) are LNHDA and SQIVND. The CDR3 has 17 amino acids, counting the end cysteine and phenylalanine. Only CDR3 DNA is held: 51 bases, read in frame from base 1. The trim is 9 bases for V and 0 bases for J, with a gap of 23 bases between the germline ends. The time point label corresponds to: about 28 days (+/-7) after the second vaccine dose. AZD1222 recipients with second doses at about 4 weeks or about 12 weeks were pooled, because spike-specific TCR depth and breadth did not differ between schedules. The vaccinee samples were drawn from two UK trials, COV001 and COV002, one of which was a single-blind randomized controlled phase 2/3 trial testing AZD1222 (ChAdOx1 nCoV-19) in healthy adults. For TCRbeta chain sequencing, PBMC samples from trial participants were taken at day 0 and at day 28 after the second dose.

The sample comes from a study of T cell responses to AZD1222 COVID-19 vaccine (dated by TCRdb to about 2021). With respect to the entire study: TCR sequencing covered fewer than 250 trial participants: 207 given two doses of AZD1222 and 26 given two doses of MenACWY control vaccine. Trial participants were enrolled into age subgroups of 18-55, 56-69 and 70-plus years, which contained about 150, 28 and 57 TCR-sequenced participants, respectively.

The CDR3 regions of human TCRbeta chains were analyzed by immunosequencing. From the authors' description of their analysis: Repertoire TCRs were matched against a reference library of SARS-CoV-2-specific TCRs generated with the MIRA antigen-specificity platform. Breadth was defined as the fraction of unique TCRs that were SARS-CoV-2-associated. Depth was defined as the fraction of total T cells that were SARS-CoV-2-associated. Using the MIRA data, each spike-specific TCR was mapped to the spike region that the TCR reacts to and placed in a CD4 or CD8 class. Log10-transformed breadth and depth values were compared by one-way ANOVA with Sidak's multiple comparisons tests. In its TCRdb copy, this immuneACCESS table keeps in-frame sequences only and misses some clones. Where compared with another copy, unresolved V genes explain less than half of these, and the others have no known cause. D and trimming come from the DNA, and the V and J calls and clone size come from that table. Counted in this sample were 100,000 to 150,000 clones; approximately 90% of them appeared once. The ten largest account for more than 1% of the sample.

Here is what the overall study found, with its caveats: The vaccine-associated CD4 TCRs covered the entire spike protein, and the dominant responses fell in regions 160-218 and 743-854. Nearly half of unique spike-specific TCRs reportedly recognized epitopes outside regions mutated in the B.1.351 and B.1.1.7 variants. Conclusions about previously exposed vaccinees are limited, since just a handful of AZD1222 recipients were seropositive for SARS-CoV-2 at baseline. After two AZD1222 doses, spike-specific TCR breadth and depth were significantly higher than at day 0 and than in MenACWY recipients. Because no day 14 peak-response samples were available, the repertoires could be characterized only after the peak T cell response. The 56-69-year group was small, and its depth increase did not reach significance, likely because of low power. Participants were mostly white British and included more females than males, and it was suggested by the authors that clonal diversity may have been underestimated.

The sequence joins TRBV19 to TRBJ1-2, with the D gene uncertain. The sequence derives from an adult who received the AZD1222 COVID-19 vaccine. This material consisted of peripheral blood, taken 28 days after the second AZD1222 dose. The CDR3 reads as follows: CASLPTGSLRANYGYTF. The sequence in DNA is TGTGCCAGCCTCCCCACCGGAAGCCTAAGAGCTAACTATGGCTACACCTTC.